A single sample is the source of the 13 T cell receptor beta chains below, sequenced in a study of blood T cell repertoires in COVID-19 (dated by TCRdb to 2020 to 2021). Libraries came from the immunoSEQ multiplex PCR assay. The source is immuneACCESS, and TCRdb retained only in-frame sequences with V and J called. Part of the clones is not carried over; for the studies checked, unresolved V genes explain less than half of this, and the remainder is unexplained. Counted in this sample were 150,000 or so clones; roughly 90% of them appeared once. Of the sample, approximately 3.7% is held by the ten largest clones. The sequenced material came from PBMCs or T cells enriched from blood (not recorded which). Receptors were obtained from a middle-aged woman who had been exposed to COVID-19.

The CDR3 DNA follows: TGTGCCAGCAGCGTAGCCGTTACATTAAACAATGAGCAGTTCTTC. It yields the protein CASSVAVTLNNEQFF. This rearrangement joins TRBV9 to TRBJ2-1; D is unresolved. Trimming left V 0 bases short and J 5 bases short, with 12 bases between. This CDR3 is built from 15 residues. Germline-derived CDR1 and CDR2 are SGDLS and YYNGEE.

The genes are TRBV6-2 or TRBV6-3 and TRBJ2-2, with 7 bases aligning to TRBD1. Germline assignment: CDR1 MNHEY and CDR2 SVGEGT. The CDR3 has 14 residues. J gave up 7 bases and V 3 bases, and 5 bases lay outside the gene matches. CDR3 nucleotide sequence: TGTGCCAGCAGTTATGACAGGGCCGGCGGGGAGCTGTTTTTT. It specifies CASSYDRAGGELFF.

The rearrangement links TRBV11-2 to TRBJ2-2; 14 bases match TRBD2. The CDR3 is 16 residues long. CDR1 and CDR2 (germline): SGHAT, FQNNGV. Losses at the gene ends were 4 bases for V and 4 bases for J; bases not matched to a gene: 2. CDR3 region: CASSSGLAGVTGELFF. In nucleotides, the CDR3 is TGTGCCAGCAGCTCGGGACTAGCGGGAGTCACCGGGGAGCTGTTTTTT.

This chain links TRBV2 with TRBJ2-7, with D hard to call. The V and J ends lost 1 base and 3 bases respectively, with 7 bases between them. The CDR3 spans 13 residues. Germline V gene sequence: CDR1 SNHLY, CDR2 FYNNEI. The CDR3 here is CASSEDRFYEQYF. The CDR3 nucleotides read TGTGCCAGCAGTGAAGACAGATTCTACGAGCAGTACTTC.

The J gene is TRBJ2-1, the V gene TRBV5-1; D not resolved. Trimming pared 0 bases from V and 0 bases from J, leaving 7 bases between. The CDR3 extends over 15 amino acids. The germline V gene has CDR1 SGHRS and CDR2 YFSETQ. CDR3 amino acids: CASSLDGSSYNEQFF. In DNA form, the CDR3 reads TGCGCCAGCAGCTTGGATGGCAGCTCCTACAATGAGCAGTTCTTC.

For the CDR3, the DNA is TGTGCCAGCAGCTTAGAACAGGCTGGCTCCTACGAGCAGTACTTC. Its protein product is CASSLEQAGSYEQYF. The J gene is TRBJ2-7, the V gene TRBV7-6; D is perhaps TRBD1 (5 bases). The ends were cut back, 1 base at V and 0 bases at J, with 10 bases in the middle. The germline CDR1 and CDR2 sequences are SGHVS and FNYEAQ. This CDR3 spans 15 amino acids.

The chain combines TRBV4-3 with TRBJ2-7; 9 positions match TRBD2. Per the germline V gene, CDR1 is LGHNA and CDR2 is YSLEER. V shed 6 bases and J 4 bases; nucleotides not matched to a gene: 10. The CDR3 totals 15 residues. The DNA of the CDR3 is TGCGCCAGCAGTTTGATAGCGGGAGATCGATACGAGCAGTACTTC. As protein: CASSLIAGDRYEQYF.

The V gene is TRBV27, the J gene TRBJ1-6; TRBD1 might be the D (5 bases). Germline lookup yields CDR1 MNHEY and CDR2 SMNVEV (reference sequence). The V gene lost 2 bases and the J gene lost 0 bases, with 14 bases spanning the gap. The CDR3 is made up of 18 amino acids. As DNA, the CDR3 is TGTGCCAGCAGTTTAAGGGGCCAGCCAACCTCCTATAATTCACCCCTCCACTTT. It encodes CASSLRGQPTSYNSPLHF.

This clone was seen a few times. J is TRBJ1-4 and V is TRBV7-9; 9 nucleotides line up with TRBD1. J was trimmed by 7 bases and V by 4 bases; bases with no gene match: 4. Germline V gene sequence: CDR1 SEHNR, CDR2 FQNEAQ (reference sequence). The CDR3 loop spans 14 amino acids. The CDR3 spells CASSSQGAREKLFF. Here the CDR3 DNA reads TGTGCCAGCAGCTCACAGGGGGCGCGTGAAAAACTGTTTTTT.

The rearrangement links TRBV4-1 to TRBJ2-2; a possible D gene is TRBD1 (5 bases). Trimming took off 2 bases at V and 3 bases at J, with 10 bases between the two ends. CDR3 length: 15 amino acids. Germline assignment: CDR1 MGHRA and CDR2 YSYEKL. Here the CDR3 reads CASSQPQVDTGELFF. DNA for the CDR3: TGCGCCAGCAGCCAACCACAGGTGGACACCGGGGAGCTGTTTTTT.

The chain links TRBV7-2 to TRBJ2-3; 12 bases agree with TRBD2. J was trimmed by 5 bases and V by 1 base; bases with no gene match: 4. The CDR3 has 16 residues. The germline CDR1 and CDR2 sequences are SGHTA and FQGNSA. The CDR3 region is CASSLVPGLAGDTQYF. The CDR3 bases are TGTGCCAGCAGCTTAGTCCCGGGACTAGCGGGAGATACGCAGTATTTT.

In DNA form, the CDR3 reads TGTGCCACCAGTGATGTGACAGGCACCGGGGAGCTGTTTTTT. Its translation is CATSDVTGTGELFF. The V gene is TRBV24-1, the J gene TRBJ2-2; the D gene is possibly TRBD1 (6 bases). Germline V gene data show CDR1 as KGHDR and CDR2 as SFDVKD. The CDR3 length is 14 residues. V lost 3 bases and J 4 bases, leaving 8 bases between the germline ends.

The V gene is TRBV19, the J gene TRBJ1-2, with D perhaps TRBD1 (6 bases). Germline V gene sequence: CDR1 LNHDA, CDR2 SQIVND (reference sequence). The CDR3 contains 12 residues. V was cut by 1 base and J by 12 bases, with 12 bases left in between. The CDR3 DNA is TGTGCCAGTAGTATAGGGGGGGGCGCGAACACCTTC. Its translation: CASSIGGGANTF.